This T cell receptor (beta chain) was sequenced in a study of cytomegalovirus exposure and HLA in healthy donors. V lost 0 bases and J lost 4; bases outside the gene matches: 6. Germline V gives CDR1 MNHEY, CDR2 SMNVEV (reference sequence). CDR3 length: 16 residues. Using immunoSEQ multiplex PCR, the repertoire was profiled, and TCRdb retains in-frame clones only, with some absent. The data show around 220,000 clones, 88% seen once. The clonotype comes from a woman younger than 35 in good health and CMV-seronegative. Specimen: PBMCs. The chain employs TRBV27 and TRBJ2-7; TRBD2 aligns across 10 bases. CDR3 amino acids: CASSLSFLAGEYEQYF. In DNA, the CDR3 is TGTGCCAGCAGTTTATCCTTTCTAGCGGGAGAATACGAGCAGTACTTC.